One sample yielded the 14 T cell receptor beta chains listed below, sequenced in a study of CD8 T cells in Susac syndrome. Random hexamers were used to reverse transcribe the RNA input (about 0.5 to 1 ug). Via MiXCR, TCRdb re-called the immunoSEQ multiplex PCR reads, giving one row per CDR3 protein. The repertoire holds some 100,000 distinct CDR3 sequences, with about nine tenths as singletons. Sequences were obtained from CD4+ T cells from PBMCs. The receptors were gathered from a human donor in good health.

The DNA of the CDR3 is TGCGCCAGCAGCCAAGCGAGCGGGGGGGCCGACACCGGGGAGCTGTTTTTT. Its protein is CASSQASGGADTGELFF. The rearrangement links TRBV4-1 to TRBJ2-2; 10 bases agree with TRBD2. Losses at the gene ends were 1 base for V and 3 bases for J; bases not matched to a gene: 5. Germline-derived CDR1 and CDR2 are MGHRA and YSYEKL. This CDR3 spans 17 amino acids.

The genes are TRBV9 and TRBJ1-5, with 7 nucleotides matching TRBD1. This CDR3 is 15 amino acids long. Germline V gene data show CDR1 as SGDLS and CDR2 as YYNGEE. Losses at the gene ends were 4 bases for V and 0 bases for J; bases not matched to a gene: 4. Here the CDR3 reads CASSQGGGSNQPQHF. The CDR3 DNA is TGTGCCAGCAGCCAGGGGGGGGGTAGCAATCAGCCCCAGCATTTT.

The chain has TRBV5-1 and TRBJ1-1; unclear D gene. CDR1 is SGHRS, CDR2 YFSETQ, per germline. The CDR3 runs to 14 residues. V was clipped by 4 bases and J by 3 bases, with 13 bases between them. The CDR3 protein is CASSQDGLYTEAFF. The CDR3 DNA reads TGCGCCAGCAGCCAGGACGGATTGTACACTGAAGCTTTCTTT.

The genes are TRBV19 and TRBJ1-5; D might be TRBD1 (5 bases). V lost 6 bases, J lost 5 bases, and 20 bases lay in between. The CDR3 sequence is 16 residues long. Germline V gives CDR1 LNHDA, CDR2 SQIVND (reference sequence). CDR3 in amino acids: CASSLRQGFGYQPQHF. As DNA, the CDR3 is TGTGCCAGTAGCTTACGCCAGGGATTCGGGTATCAGCCCCAGCATTTT. Full variable domain (outside the CDR3, taken from reference TRBV19 and TRBJ1-5): DGGITQSPKYLFRKEGQNVTLSCEQNLNHDAMYWYRQDPGQGLRLIYYSQIVNDFQKGDIAEGYSVSREKKESFPLTVTSAQKNPTAFYLCASSLRQGFGYQPQHFGDGTRLSIL.

This clonotype was seen only once. The V gene is TRBV6-5, the J gene TRBJ1-4, with D hard to call. Looked up from germline, CDR1 is MNHEY and CDR2 is SVGAGI. The V end was cut by 1 base, the J end by 2 bases, with 8 bases between. The CDR3 runs to 15 residues. CDR3 nucleotides: TGTGCCAGCAGTTACTTGGGCACCACTAATGAAAAACTGTTTTTT. Its translation: CASSYLGTTNEKLFF.

As for this clonotype: At one end the junction does not follow the germline gene, possibly because of a read error. The chain employs TRBV6-2 or TRBV6-3 and TRBJ2-7, with 9 bases that match TRBD1. The CDR3 runs to 16 residues. CDR1 is MNHEY and CDR2 is SVGEGT in the germline V gene. CDR3 protein: CASSYYRDRVSYEQYF. The CDR3 nucleotides are TGTGCCAGCAGCTACTACCGGGACAGGGTAAGCTACGAGCAGTACTTC.

The V call is TRBV12-3 or TRBV12-4, the J call TRBJ1-5; possible D gene TRBD1, 5 bases. V lost 3 bases, J lost 1 base, and 16 bases lay in between. The CDR3 runs 17 residues. CDR3 in DNA: TGTGCCAGCAGTTTTCGGGGCAGGGAAAGAAGCAATCAGCCCCAGCATTTT. This sequence encodes CASSFRGRERSNQPQHF.

This chain links TRBV27 with TRBJ1-2; the D is unclear. The CDR3 spans 12 residues. Germline CDR1 MNHEY, CDR2 SMNVEV (reference sequence). Trimming pared 0 bases from V and 8 bases from J, leaving 7 bases between. The CDR3 reads CASSLSGNGYTF. CDR3 nucleotides: TGTGCCAGCAGTTTATCGGGAAACGGCTACACCTTC.

This chain uses TRBV20-1 with TRBJ1-5; D gene unclear. CDR1 DFQATT and CDR2 SNEGSKA come from the germline V gene (reference sequence). CDR3 length: 12 residues. The V gene lost 3 bases and the J gene lost 0 bases, with 3 bases spanning the gap. DNA of the CDR3: TGCAGTGCTAGTAATAGCAATCAGCCCCAGCATTTT. Protein sequence: CSASNSNQPQHF.

This chain links TRBV20-1 with TRBJ2-1; maybe TRBD1 (5 bases). Looked up from germline, CDR1 is DFQATT and CDR2 is SNEGSKA (reference sequence). V dropped 2 bases and J dropped 3 bases, with 14 bases sitting between them. The CDR3 contains 15 residues. The CDR3 loop is CSARPDRRNYNEQFF. The CDR3 region has the DNA TGCAGTGCTAGACCCGACAGAAGGAACTACAATGAGCAGTTCTTC.

The chain combines TRBV7-6 with TRBJ2-1; D remains unclear. V lost 5 bases, J lost 8 bases, and 19 bases lay in between. The CDR3 length is 15 residues. Germline loops: CDR1 SGHVS, CDR2 FNYEAQ. CDR3 DNA sequence: TGTGCCAGCAGCCTAGACCGCCAACGTGCATATGAGCAGTTCTTC. This translates into CASSLDRQRAYEQFF.

The V and J genes are TRBV6-2 or TRBV6-3 and TRBJ2-1, with TRBD2 matching over 11 bases. This CDR3 spans 16 amino acids. Trimming removed 2 bases from V and 7 bases from J; junction bases left unmatched: 7. In germline, CDR1 is MNHEY, CDR2 SVGEGT. CDR3 bases: TGTGCCAGCAGTTACGGTAGCGGGGGGGCGAGGAATGAGCAGTTCTTC. It codes for CASSYGSGGARNEQFF.

The chain has TRBV2 and TRBJ2-1; maybe TRBD1 (6 bases). Germline V gene data show CDR1 as SNHLY and CDR2 as FYNNEI. The CDR3 is 14 amino acids. The V and J ends lost 8 bases and 3 bases respectively, with 14 bases between them. CDR3 amino acids: CASLWTDSYNEQFF. DNA for the CDR3: TGTGCCAGCCTATGGACGGACAGCTACAATGAGCAGTTCTTC.

The sample holds one count of this clonotype. The rearrangement joins TRBV5-4 to TRBJ2-7; 9 bases are a match to TRBD1. Per germline, CDR1 SGHNT and CDR2 YYREEE (reference sequence). The CDR3 contains 16 residues. The V segment lost 4 bases and the J segment 0 bases; nucleotides outside the gene matches: 8. CDR3 DNA sequence: TGTGCCAGCAGCCAGGGACAGGGAGCAATCTCCTACGAGCAGTACTTC. This translates into CASSQGQGAISYEQYF. Combining the CDR3 with reference TRBV5-4 and TRBJ2-7 gives the whole variable domain ETGVTQSPTHLIKTRGQQVTLRCSSQSGHNTVSWYQQALGQGPQFIFQYYREEENGRGNFPPRFSGLQFPNYSSELNVNALELDDSALYLCASSQGQGAISYEQYFGPGTRLTVT.